One and the same sample provided the 11 T cell receptor beta chains below, sequenced in a study of cytomegalovirus exposure and HLA in healthy donors. The PCR was carried out with 60 Vbeta primers and 13 Jbeta primers. The method was immunoSEQ multiplex PCR; TCRdb's version includes in-frame clones alone and lacks a portion of them. In the table there are about 93,000 clones, approximately 80% of which are singletons. The sequenced material came from PBMCs. Source of these receptors: a woman in her thirties or forties in good health and CMV-seronegative.

V and J are TRBV13 and TRBJ1-2; tentatively, D is TRBD1 (6 bases). Trimming shortened V by 8 bases and J by 2 bases, and 15 bases separated the two germline ends. Germline lookup yields CDR1 PRHDT and CDR2 FYEKMQ (reference sequence). The length of the CDR3 is 14 residues. The CDR3 region is CASEEDRTNYGYTF. CDR3 nucleotides: TGTGCCAGCGAGGAAGACAGGACAAACTATGGCTACACCTTC.

This chain links TRBV7-2 with TRBJ2-2, with D perhaps TRBD2 (6 bases). V shed 0 bases and J shed 2 bases, with 13 bases lying between them. Germline V gene data show CDR1 as SGHTA and CDR2 as FQGNSA. The CDR3 contains 17 residues. CDR3 residues: CASSLASGTSNTGELFF. CDR3 coding DNA: TGTGCCAGCAGCTTAGCGTCCGGGACTTCTAACACCGGGGAGCTGTTTTTT. Looking up the rest from reference TRBV7-2 and TRBJ2-2 gives the full variable domain: GAGVSQSPSNKVTEKGKDVELRCDPISGHTALYWYRQSLGQGLEFLIYFQGNSAPDKSGLPSDRFSAERTGGSVSTLTIQRTQQEDSAVYLCASSLASGTSNTGELFFGEGSRLTVL.

This rearrangement joins TRBV29-1 to TRBJ1-1; TRBD1 aligns across 8 bases. The CDR3 has 12 amino acids. Per germline, CDR1 SQVTM and CDR2 ANQGSEA. Trimming at V came to 6 bases and at J to 7 bases, leaving 7 bases not matched to a gene. The CDR3 DNA reads TGCAGCGTGAACAGGGGGAGCAGTGAAGCTTTCTTT. It translates to CSVNRGSSEAFF. Full variable domain (missing parts from reference TRBV29-1 and TRBJ1-1): SAVISQKPSRDICQRGTSLTIQCQVDSQVTMMFWYRQQPGQSLTLIATANQGSEATYESGFVIDKFPISRPNLTFSTLTVSNMSPEDSSIYLCSVNRGSSEAFFGQGTRLTVV.

The V gene is TRBV5-1, the J gene TRBJ2-1; 9 bases map to TRBD2. Germline CDR1 is SGHRS and CDR2 is YFSETQ. CDR3 length: 17 residues. V shed 1 base and J 2 bases; nucleotides not matched to a gene: 7. The CDR3 spells CASSLMGREGPYNEQFF. CDR3 coding DNA: TGCGCCAGCAGCTTGATGGGGCGGGAGGGACCCTACAATGAGCAGTTCTTC.

The chain couples TRBV14 to TRBJ2-7, with a weak D call TRBD2 (5 bases). Trimming removed 9 bases from V and 2 bases from J, with 14 bases in between. Germline V CDR1 and CDR2: SGHDN, FVKESK. The CDR3 is 13 amino acids. In DNA form, the CDR3 reads TGTGCCAGGGACTCCCTAAACACCTACGAGCAGTACTTC. This gives the protein CARDSLNTYEQYF.

The CDR3: CASSPPRTSGSVTQYF. The CDR3 nucleotides are TGTGCCAGCAGCCCGCCTAGGACTAGCGGGAGTGTGACCCAGTACTTC. The rearrangement uses TRBV5-5 and TRBJ2-5; TRBD2 agrees at 13 bases. CDR1 is SGHKS, CDR2 YYEKEE, per germline (reference sequence). V shed 4 bases and J 7 bases; nucleotides not matched to a gene: 10. The CDR3 is 16 amino acids.

This chain uses TRBV7-9 with TRBJ2-7, with TRBD1 identical over 8 bases. The V gene's germline CDR1 is SEHNR and CDR2 FQNEAQ (reference sequence). There are 13 residues in the CDR3. J gave up 6 bases and V 5 bases, and 6 bases lay outside the gene matches. Written as DNA, the CDR3 is TGTGCCAGCAGCGCGACAGGGGCCGGCGAGCAGTACTTC. It translates to CASSATGAGEQYF.

This chain connects TRBV5-5 to TRBJ2-1; the D gene is possibly TRBD2 (5 bases). CDR3 length: 15 residues. CDR1 and CDR2 from the germline V gene are SGHKS and YYEKEE (reference sequence). Trimming removed 0 bases at V and 6 bases at J, with 13 bases between. The CDR3 DNA reads TGTGCCAGCAGCTTGGCGGGTCGGGGATTCAATGAGCAGTTCTTC. Its protein is CASSLAGRGFNEQFF.

The V and J genes are TRBV2 and TRBJ2-2; D remains unclear. The V end was cut by 5 bases, the J end by 6 bases, with 13 bases between. The germline CDR1 and CDR2 sequences are SNHLY and FYNNEI. This CDR3 is 14 amino acids long. The CDR3 loop is CASSKESLAGELFF. The CDR3 nucleotides are TGTGCCAGCAGTAAGGAGAGCTTGGCCGGGGAGCTGTTTTTT.

This rearrangement joins TRBV19 to TRBJ2-1, with 12 bases lining up with TRBD2. This CDR3 contains 15 residues. Germline V lookup: CDR1 LNHDA, CDR2 SQIVND (reference sequence). The V and J ends lost 5 bases and 6 bases, in that order; junction bases with no gene match: 5. The DNA of the CDR3 is TGTGCCAGTAGTCCGACTAGCGGGAGAGGCAATGAGCAGTTCTTC. It yields the protein CASSPTSGRGNEQFF.

The gene calls are TRBV28 and TRBJ2-5; TRBD1 matches 9 bases. CDR1 is MDHEN and CDR2 is SYDVKM in the germline V gene. CDR3 length: 14 amino acids. Unmatched junction bases numbered 6, after V lost 6 bases and J lost 4 bases. The CDR3 DNA reads as TGTGCCAGCAGGAACAGGGGGCGCGGAGAGACCCAGTACTTC. Protein: CASRNRGRGETQYF.